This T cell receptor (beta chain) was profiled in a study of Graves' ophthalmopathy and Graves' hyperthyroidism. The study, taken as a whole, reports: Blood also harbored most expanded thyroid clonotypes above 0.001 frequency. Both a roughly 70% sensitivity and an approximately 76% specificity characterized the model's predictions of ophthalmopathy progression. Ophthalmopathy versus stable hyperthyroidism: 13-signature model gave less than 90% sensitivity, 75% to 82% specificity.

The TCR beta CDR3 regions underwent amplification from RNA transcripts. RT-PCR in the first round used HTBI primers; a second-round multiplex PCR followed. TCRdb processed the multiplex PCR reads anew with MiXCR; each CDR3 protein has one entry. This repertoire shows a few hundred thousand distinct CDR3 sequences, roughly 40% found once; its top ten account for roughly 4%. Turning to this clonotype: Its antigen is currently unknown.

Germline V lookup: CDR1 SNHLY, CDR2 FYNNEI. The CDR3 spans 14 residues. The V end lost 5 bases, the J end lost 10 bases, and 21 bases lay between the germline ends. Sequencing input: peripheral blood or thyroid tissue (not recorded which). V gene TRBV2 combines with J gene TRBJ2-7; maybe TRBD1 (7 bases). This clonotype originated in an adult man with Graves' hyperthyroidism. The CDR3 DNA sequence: TGTGCCAGCAGTCCAACAGGGGAGGTGCGCAGTCAGTACTTC. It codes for CASSPTGEVRSQYF.